A selection of T cell receptor beta chains follows, all from one sample in a study of CD4 T cells in relation to SARS-CoV-2 and coronaviruses. The protocol was immunoSEQ multiplex PCR, while the TCRdb copy is restricted to in-frame clones and leaves out a portion. Among roughly 36,000 clones listed, 80% to 90% were seen once. Material: memory CD4+ T cells from PBMCs. The receptors were sampled from an adult with COVID-19. Each CDR3 is given with its conserved first and last residue. The D gene is left open where the match is weak. Only some rows state a clone size, as once, few, many or a class for expanded clones.

CASSLGGRTGELFF	-	TRBV5-1	TRBJ2-2	-	14
CASSLISGGLTDTQYF	TRBD1	TRBV7-9	TRBJ2-3	-	16
CAWNRDRGYEQYF	-	TRBV30	TRBJ2-7	-	13
CASSPRFGQETQYF	-	TRBV7-2	TRBJ2-5	-	14
CASSQGTSGGYTDTQYF	TRBD2	TRBV4-2	TRBJ2-3	-	17
CASSPRTGNGATNEKLFF	TRBD1	TRBV18	TRBJ1-4	-	18
CASSRQGISYEQYF	TRBD1	TRBV28	TRBJ2-7	-	14
CASSPEGLLSNYGYTF	-	TRBV5-1	TRBJ1-2	-	16
CASSPGGVDTQYF	-	TRBV9	TRBJ2-3	-	13
CASRRGRYEQYF	-	TRBV5-8	TRBJ2-7	-	12
CASSRTGANTEAFF	TRBD1	TRBV3-1/TRBV3-2	TRBJ1-1	few	14